This is a list of T cell receptor beta chains from one sample in a study of spatial heterogeneity in lung cancer. MiXCR, applied by TCRdb to the 5' RACE reads, yields one record per CDR3 protein. The sample includes tens of thousands of distinct CDR3 sequences, approximately 12% seen only once; the top ten take roughly two fifths. The material sequenced was PBMCs, taken at surgery. The receptors were gathered from a male donor with early-stage non-small cell lung cancer. Each CDR3 is given with its conserved first and last residue. D genes are given only for firm matches. Where a row states a size, it is once, few, many or the class of an expanded clone; other rows omit it.

16,TRBJ1-1,TRBV7-8,TRBD1,few,TGTGCCAGCAGCCCACGGACAGGGGAACCTAACACTGAAGCTTTCTTT,CASSPRTGEPNTEAFF
18,TRBJ1-5,TRBV27,TRBD1,few,TGTGCCAGCAGTTTAATAGGCTACGGGACAGGGAGCAATCAGCCCCAGCATTTT,CASSLIGYGTGSNQPQHF
15,TRBJ2-7,TRBV7-9,NA,NA,TGTGCCAGCAGCTTTTACCCTGGCAGGACTTCCGAGCAGTACTTC,CASSFYPGRTSEQYF
17,TRBJ1-1,TRBV28,TRBD1,few,TGTGCCAGCAGTCGGACCCGGACAGGGGGCTTGAGCACTGAAGCTTTCTTT,CASSRTRTGGLSTEAFF
15,TRBJ1-5,TRBV19,NA,few,TGTGCCAGTAGTATTGGGGGAGGGAGCAATCAGCCCCAGCATTTT,CASSIGGGSNQPQHF
15,TRBJ2-2,TRBV2,TRBD1,NA,TGTGCCAGCAGTGGGGACAGTATCCTCGCCGGGGAGCTGTTTTTT,CASSGDSILAGELFF
16,TRBJ1-6,TRBV7-2,NA,many,TGTGCCAGCAGCTTAGGCACAGGAATTTATAATTCACCCCTCCACTTT,CASSLGTGIYNSPLHF
13,TRBJ1-2,TRBV6-5,TRBD1,NA,TGTGCCAGCACCCGACAGGGGGTTGATGGCTACACCTTC,CASTRQGVDGYTF
15,TRBJ2-2,TRBV2,NA,NA,TGTGCCAGCACCCCTGTCCTATGGGACACCGGGGAGCTGTTTTTT,CASTPVLWDTGELFF
16,TRBJ2-2,TRBV7-9,TRBD2,few,TGTGCCAGCAGCTCGCTAGCGGGGGCCTTTCCCGGGGAGCTGTTTTTT,CASSSLAGAFPGELFF
15,TRBJ2-3,TRBV7-2,NA,NA,TGTGCCAGCAGCTCCCGGGACCGCCACACAGATACGCAGTATTTT,CASSSRDRHTDTQYF
13,TRBJ2-1,TRBV6-5,TRBD2,NA,TGTGCCAGTAGCGGGAGAGACTACAATGAGCAGTTCTTC,CASSGRDYNEQFF
14,TRBJ1-5,TRBV12-3/TRBV12-4,NA,few,TGTGCCAGCACCGAGAGTGGGGCGTATCAGCCCCAGCATTTT,CASTESGAYQPQHF
14,TRBJ2-3,TRBV12-3/TRBV12-4,NA,many,TGTGCCAGCAGTTTACTTCAGGGCGCAGATACGCAGTATTTT,CASSLLQGADTQYF
17,TRBJ2-6,TRBV6-1,TRBD1,NA,TGTGCCAGCAGCTCCGGGACAGGGGGCTCTGGGGCCAACGTCCTGACTTTC,CASSSGTGGSGANVLTF
13,TRBJ2-6,TRBV9,NA,NA,TGTGCCAGCATGCGCTCTGGGGCCAACGTCCTGACTTTC,CASMRSGANVLTF
21,TRBJ2-3,TRBV5-6,TRBD2,once,TGTGCCAGCAGCAAAACCTGGGGAGGGGTTAGGACTAGCGGGAACACAGATACGCAGTATTTT,CASSKTWGGVRTSGNTDTQYF
13,TRBJ1-5,TRBV5-1,NA,few,TGCGCCAGCAGCTGGGGAGCCAATCAGCCCCAGCATTTT,CASSWGANQPQHF
16,TRBJ2-1,TRBV6-1,NA,few,TGTGCCAGCAGTGAAGCGGACACCGGATTCTACAATGAGCAGTTCTTC,CASSEADTGFYNEQFF
17,TRBJ2-1,TRBV5-1,TRBD1,NA,TGCGCCAGCAGCCCCGCCGGGACAGGGGGCTGGGGTAATGAGCAGTTCTTC,CASSPAGTGGWGNEQFF
17,TRBJ1-3,TRBV18,NA,few,TGTGCCAGCTCACCATTAACTGGCGGGACATCTGGAAACACCATATATTTT,CASSPLTGGTSGNTIYF
16,TRBJ2-7,TRBV9,TRBD2,few,TGTGCCAGCAGCCCCCGAGCGGGAGTGGGCTCCTACGAGCAGTACTTC,CASSPRAGVGSYEQYF
15,TRBJ2-5,TRBV7-2,TRBD2,few,TGTGCCAGCAGCTTAGAGGCGGGAGGTCAAGAGACCCAGTACTTC,CASSLEAGGQETQYF
12,TRBJ2-7,TRBV29-1,NA,NA,TGCAGCGTTGAACAACAGGGAGGCCAGCAGTACTTC,CSVEQQGGQQYF
20,TRBJ2-7,TRBV5-1,TRBD2,NA,TGCGCCAGCAGCTTGTTCCCCCTCGGACTAGCGGGGGGTCAAACCTACGAGCAGTACTTC,CASSLFPLGLAGGQTYEQYF
13,TRBJ2-5,TRBV29-1,TRBD2,few,TGCAGCGCCCGTCTCGGGGGGCAAGAGACCCAGTACTTC,CSARLGGQETQYF
13,TRBJ2-3,TRBV5-5,NA,few,TGTGCCAGCAGCTCCCCAGGGCCAGATACGCAGTATTTT,CASSSPGPDTQYF
13,TRBJ2-7,TRBV7-9,NA,few,TGTGCCAGCAGCTCCCCCCCCTCCTACGAGCAGTACTTC,CASSSPPSYEQYF
14,TRBJ2-7,TRBV6-1,NA,NA,TGTGCCAGCAGTGAGAGGGGCCCTGGGTACGAGCAGTACTTC,CASSERGPGYEQYF